This T cell receptor (beta chain) originates from a study of control samples from healthy donors and cancer patients. Clones were sequenced by immunoSEQ multiplex PCR, and TCRdb holds only the in-frame ones, with some missing. The sample has over 85,000 clones, approximately 93% seen once; the top ten hold about 1.5%. Germline V gene sequence: CDR1 SNHLY, CDR2 FYNNEI. The CDR3 loop spans 14 amino acids. Deletions cut 6 bases from V and 0 bases from J, with 11 bases between. The clonotype comes from a woman under 40 in good health. Source material: blood. The chain employs TRBV2 and TRBJ1-1; perhaps TRBD1 as D (6 bases). The CDR3 is CASRPGQLNTEAFF. In nucleotides, the CDR3 is TGTGCCAGCAGGCCGGGACAACTGAACACTGAAGCTTTCTTT.